Presented here are 20 T cell receptor beta chains from one specimen sequenced in a study of shared clonotypes between healthy human individuals (dated by TCRdb to 2020 to 2021). The method behind the library was the immunoSEQ multiplex PCR assay. The immuneACCESS repertoire file appears here via TCRdb, limited to in-frame rearrangements. These files lack a portion of the clones; in checked studies, under half of the deficit traces to unresolved V genes, and the cause of the others is not known. The sample records some 580,000 clones, approximately 97% of which are singletons. The ten largest clones represent 0.045% to 0.06% of the sample. The sequenced sample consisted of naive CD4+ T cells sorted from blood. The cell subset or site label for this specimen denotes: CD45RA+ positively selected. The receptors were sampled from a woman in her thirties in good health.

This chain links TRBV2 with TRBJ2-7; no definite D call. CDR1 SNHLY and CDR2 FYNNEI come from the germline V gene. The CDR3 totals 14 residues. Between the trimmed V and J ends, which lost 6 bases and 0 bases, there was a span of 12 bases. CDR3 bases: TGTGCCAGCAGACAGTTGACCAGCTCCTACGAGCAGTACTTC. Protein: CASRQLTSSYEQYF.

The sample holds one count of this clone. V is TRBV5-1 and J is TRBJ2-3, with 8 bases matching TRBD2. Germline V gene sequence: CDR1 SGHRS, CDR2 YFSETQ. The V segment lost 4 bases and the J segment 4 bases; nucleotides outside the gene matches: 11. The CDR3 covers 16 residues. DNA for the CDR3: TGCGCCAGCAGCCCGGCGGCTAGCGGGTATCCAGATACGCAGTATTTT. This encodes CASSPAASGYPDTQYF.

The rearrangement uses TRBV19 and TRBJ2-5, with a tentative D call TRBD1 (6 bases). The CDR3 spans 14 residues. Germline V gene sequence: CDR1 LNHDA, CDR2 SQIVND (reference sequence). The V end lost 3 bases, the J end lost 2 bases, and 10 bases lay between the germline ends. For the CDR3, the DNA is TGTGCCAGTAGTATCGGGCAGGGGCAAGAGACCCAGTACTTC. Translating it yields CASSIGQGQETQYF.

This chain links TRBV28 with TRBJ2-7; the D is unclear. Germline CDR1 reads MDHEN; CDR2 reads SYDVKM. CDR3 length: 14 amino acids. Between the trimmed V and J ends, which lost 6 bases and 2 bases, there was a span of 14 bases. As DNA, the CDR3 is TGTGCCAGCAGGCTAGGCGGTGCGGCCTACGAGCAGTACTTC. Protein product: CASRLGGAAYEQYF.

The chain joins TRBV6-6 to TRBJ1-5; no firm D call. Trimming stripped 4 bases from V and 6 bases from J, with 10 bases between. This CDR3 contains 13 residues. CDR1 MNHNY and CDR2 SVGAGI come from the germline V gene (reference sequence). The CDR3 region is CASSSPPSQPQHF. CDR3 in DNA: TGTGCCAGCAGTTCCCCCCCTTCTCAGCCCCAGCATTTT.

V and J are TRBV2 and TRBJ2-7, with TRBD1 matching 10 bases. Trimming took 5 bases from V and 2 from J; bases not matched to a gene: 3. The CDR3 sequence is 14 residues long. Germline V gene sequence: CDR1 SNHLY, CDR2 FYNNEI. As DNA, the CDR3 is TGTGCCAGCAGTAGAGACAGGGGGCCCTACGAGCAGTACTTC. Translated, it gives CASSRDRGPYEQYF.

The V and J genes are TRBV20-1 and TRBJ1-1; D is unresolved. Germline V gives CDR1 DFQATT, CDR2 SNEGSKA (reference sequence). V was trimmed by 6 bases and J by 10 bases, leaving 15 bases between them. There are 11 residues in the CDR3. CDR3 region: CSAQWSSRAFF. The CDR3 DNA reads as TGCAGTGCACAGTGGTCCAGTAGAGCTTTCTTT.

This chain joins TRBV27 and TRBJ1-5, with D unclear. V was pared by 8 bases and J by 4 bases, with 15 bases between. The CDR3 sequence is 14 residues long. Looked up from germline, CDR1 is MNHEY and CDR2 is SMNVEV (reference sequence). The CDR3, as DNA: TGTGCCAGCGGGAGTGGGGTAGGGAATCAGCCCCAGCATTTT. Residues: CASGSGVGNQPQHF.

V and J are TRBV5-1 and TRBJ1-5, with 7 bases identical to TRBD1. This CDR3 contains 14 residues. The germline V gene has CDR1 SGHRS and CDR2 YFSETQ. V lost 4 bases and J lost 4; bases outside the gene matches: 5. The CDR3 here is CASSETGDNQPQHF. The CDR3 DNA is TGCGCCAGCAGCGAAACAGGGGATAATCAGCCCCAGCATTTT.

CDR3 coding DNA: TGTGCCAGCAGCGCCGCGGGGGTTCTGGGCCAAGAGACCCAGTACTTC. Protein: CASSAAGVLGQETQYF. The chain has TRBV7-9 and TRBJ2-5, with 7 bases identical to TRBD2. CDR1 SEHNR and CDR2 FQNEAQ come from the germline V gene (reference sequence). Trimming took 5 bases from V and 1 from J; bases not matched to a gene: 10. CDR3 size: 16 residues.

This chain joins TRBV28 and TRBJ1-2; no clear D gene. Per the germline V gene, CDR1 is MDHEN and CDR2 is SYDVKM. V lost 10 bases and J lost 1, with 19 bases in between. The CDR3 runs 15 residues. CDR3 sequence (DNA): TGTGCCACCGGACGGACCGTTTGGGATAACTATGGCTACACCTTC. Translation gives CATGRTVWDNYGYTF.

This clone showed up just once. The rearrangement joins TRBV9 to TRBJ2-3, with 8 nucleotides matching TRBD2. CDR3 length: 16 residues. With V trimmed by 4 bases and J by 0 bases, 7 bases remained unmatched. The V gene's germline CDR1 is SGDLS and CDR2 YYNGEE. The CDR3 nucleotides are TGTGCCAGCAGCCCTAGCGGGTGGGGGAGCACAGATACGCAGTATTTT. This encodes CASSPSGWGSTDTQYF.

J is TRBJ2-7 and V is TRBV28; 8 positions match TRBD2. The trim removed 2 bases at V and 6 bases at J, leaving 9 bases unmatched. This CDR3 has 15 residues. CDR1 MDHEN and CDR2 SYDVKM come from the germline V gene. The CDR3 coding sequence is TGTGCCAGCAGTTTACCAACCGGGACTAGTAGCGAGCAGTACTTC. Its protein product is CASSLPTGTSSEQYF.

The CDR3 protein is CTSSQDKTSGSPACGEQYF. The DNA of the CDR3 is TGCACCAGCAGCCAAGATAAGACTAGCGGGAGCCCAGCCTGTGGCGAGCAGTACTTC. The V and J genes are TRBV1 and TRBJ2-7; the D call TRBD2 from the table was never checked on the DNA. TRBV1 is designated a pseudogene. The CDR3 is 19 residues long.

This rearrangement joins TRBV6-1 to TRBJ2-5; D is possibly TRBD2 (5 bases). The CDR3 runs to 15 residues. CDR1 MNHNS and CDR2 SASEGT come from the germline V gene. V was pared by 3 bases and J by 2 bases, with 13 bases between. CDR3 in amino acids: CASSDTLTGQETQYF. CDR3 sequence (DNA): TGTGCCAGCAGTGATACCCTGACGGGGCAAGAGACCCAGTACTTC.

V and J are TRBV9 and TRBJ2-3; D not certain. CDR1 and CDR2 from the germline V gene are SGDLS and YYNGEE. The germline V and J ends were trimmed by 6 bases and 2 bases, with 10 bases remaining between them. The CDR3 covers 13 residues. The DNA for the CDR3 is TGTGCCAGCAACTCCCATCCCACAGATACGCAGTATTTT. Protein: CASNSHPTDTQYF.

The chain uses TRBV29-1 and TRBJ1-4; D is ambiguous. The V and J ends lost 0 bases and 6 bases respectively, with 2 bases between them. Germline loops: CDR1 SQVTM, CDR2 ANQGSEA. The CDR3 spans 11 residues. The CDR3 sequence: CSVEEDEKLFF. The DNA for the CDR3 is TGCAGCGTTGAAGAGGATGAAAAACTGTTTTTT.

The chain uses TRBV7-9 and TRBJ2-2; TRBD2 matches at 12 bases. The ends lost 3 bases at V and 4 bases at J; junction bases unmatched: 3. CDR3 size: 16 residues. Germline V CDR1 and CDR2: SEHNR, FQNEAQ (reference sequence). The DNA of the CDR3 is TGTGCCAGCAGCTTCCTAGCGGGAGGGATCACCGGGGAGCTGTTTTTT. Translating gives CASSFLAGGITGELFF. Together with reference TRBV7-9 and TRBJ2-2, the CDR3 gives the full variable domain: DTGVSQNPRHKITKRGQNVTFRCDPISEHNRLYWYRQTLGQGPEFLTYFQNEAQLEKSRLLSDRFSAERPKGSFSTLEIQRTEQGDSAMYLCASSFLAGGITGELFFGEGSRLTVL.

The chain uses TRBV5-4 and TRBJ1-1, with D uncertain. The CDR3 runs 13 residues. The germline V and J ends were trimmed by 2 bases and 3 bases, with 8 bases remaining between them. Germline-derived CDR1 and CDR2 are SGHNT and YYREEE (reference sequence). The CDR3 DNA sequence: TGTGCCAGCAGCTTCTGGGTAGACACTGAAGCTTTCTTT. It encodes CASSFWVDTEAFF.

The rearrangement uses TRBV28 and TRBJ1-5, with 11 bases identical to TRBD1. V was pared by 6 bases and J by 0 bases, with 4 bases of the junction left unmatched. The CDR3 contains 16 residues. Germline loops: CDR1 MDHEN, CDR2 SYDVKM. CDR3 DNA sequence: TGTGCCAGCAGCGGGACAGGGGGGGATAGCAATCAGCCCCAGCATTTT. It encodes CASSGTGGDSNQPQHF.